What follows are 30 T cell receptor beta chains derived from one specimen sequenced in a study of beta chain features in type 1 diabetes (dated by TCRdb to about 2018). Overall study outcomes, separate from this receptor: A moderate but significant shortening of TCRB CDR3 length was observed in type 1 diabetes patients in all four CD4+ subsets.

The antigens these receptors bind are not known. The library was prepared using the immunoSEQ multiplex PCR assay. All of the isolated RNA was reverse transcribed with the High Capacity cDNA Reverse Transcription Kit, so expressed TCRB transcripts were sequenced. Sourced from immuneACCESS, this table was stored by TCRdb with only in-frame sequences that have V and J called. A share of the clones is absent; for the studies checked, an unresolved V gene accounts for under half, and the remainder has no known explanation. The sample table lists about 270,000 clones, over 11% of them with a count of one. Over 0.015% of the sample is taken by the ten largest. The specimen was naive CD4+ T cells from blood. In the paper's terms, the cell subset or site label means: true naive CD4+ T cells. All receptors derive from a man aged 25-40 years with type 1 diabetes.

This chain joins TRBV27 and TRBJ2-6; D gene ambiguous. Trimming stripped 4 bases from V and 2 bases from J, with 12 bases between. The CDR3 extends over 16 amino acids. Germline loops: CDR1 MNHEY, CDR2 SMNVEV (reference sequence). The CDR3 spells CASSSVLTTGANVLTF. The CDR3 DNA follows: TGTGCCAGCAGTTCCGTACTTACGACTGGGGCCAACGTCCTGACTTTC.

This clone has more than one count but fewer than ten. The chain is built from TRBV30 and TRBJ1-2; D is perhaps TRBD1 (6 bases). CDR1 is GTSNPN, CDR2 SVGIG, per germline (reference sequence). V lost 8 bases, J lost 4 bases, and 17 bases lay in between. The CDR3 runs 13 residues. The CDR3 sequence is CAGNLRGSYGYTF. The CDR3 nucleotides are TGTGCCGGAAACCTCAGGGGCAGCTATGGCTACACCTTC.

This clone came up a few times. This chain links TRBV28 with TRBJ1-1, with D hard to call. The CDR3 totals 11 residues. V was pared by 2 bases and J by 6 bases, with 4 bases between. Germline CDR1 and CDR2: MDHEN and SYDVKM. In DNA form, the CDR3 reads TGTGCCAGCAGTTTAGTCTCTGAAGCTTTCTTT. This sequence encodes CASSLVSEAFF.

This clone was detected a few times. The V gene is TRBV7-9, the J gene TRBJ2-3, with TRBD2 matching over 13 bases. Per the germline V gene, CDR1 is SEHNR and CDR2 is FQNEAQ (reference sequence). The CDR3 length is 16 residues. The ends lost 1 base at V and 4 bases at J; junction bases unmatched: 2. This CDR3 is CASSLGTSGSPDTQYF. The DNA of the CDR3 is TGTGCCAGCAGCTTAGGGACTAGCGGGAGCCCAGATACGCAGTATTTT.

This clone was counted between two and nine times. The V call is TRBV15, the J call TRBJ2-2; D is unclear. Trimming took off 1 base at V and 4 bases at J, with 10 bases between the two ends. The CDR3 sequence is 15 residues long. Germline CDR1 is LNHNV and CDR2 is YYDKDF (reference sequence). CDR3 region: CATSRVYEVTGELFF. The CDR3 region has the DNA TGTGCCACCAGCAGAGTCTATGAAGTCACCGGGGAGCTGTTTTTT.

Only a few counts were recorded for this clone. Additional DNA sequences in this sample encode the identical CDR3. The chain recombines TRBV30 with TRBJ1-5; a weak D match, TRBD1 (6 bases). Germline V CDR1 and CDR2: GTSNPN, SVGIG (reference sequence). The CDR3 length is 13 residues. V lost 0 bases, J lost 7 bases, and 10 bases lay in between. The CDR3 region is CAWSVRGGQPQHF. CDR3 bases: TGTGCCTGGAGTGTCAGGGGAGGGCAGCCCCAGCATTTT. The full variable domain, completed using reference TRBV30 and TRBJ1-5, is SQTIHQWPATLVQPVGSPLSLECTVEGTSNPNLYWYRQAAGRGLQLLFYSVGIGQISSEVPQNLSASRPQDRQFILSSKKLLLSDSGFYLCAWSVRGGQPQHFGDGTRLSIL.

The chain has TRBV28 and TRBJ2-7; 10 bases are a match to TRBD1. Germline CDR1 MDHEN, CDR2 SYDVKM. The V and J ends lost 4 bases and 5 bases, in that order; junction bases with no gene match: 8. There are 15 residues in the CDR3. The CDR3 reads CASSSGGQGVHEQYF. The CDR3 DNA follows: TGTGCCAGCAGTTCAGGCGGACAGGGGGTTCACGAGCAGTACTTC.

Concerning this clone itself: Other DNA sequences within the sample encode an identical CDR3. CDR3 coding DNA: TGTGCCAGCAGGTCTAGCACAGATACGCAGTATTTT. Amino acids: CASRSSTDTQYF. This chain joins TRBV28 and TRBJ2-3; D remains ambiguous. This CDR3 is 12 amino acids long. Per the germline V gene, CDR1 is MDHEN and CDR2 is SYDVKM. Trimming left V 6 bases short and J 0 bases short, with 4 bases between.

This rearrangement joins TRBV7-2 to TRBJ2-2; D is unresolved. Germline V gene sequence: CDR1 SGHTA, CDR2 FQGNSA. The V gene lost 3 bases and the J gene lost 6 bases, with 8 bases spanning the gap. The CDR3 contains 13 residues. CDR3 protein: CASSFRLPGELFF. The CDR3 DNA sequence: TGTGCCAGCAGCTTCAGGCTTCCCGGGGAGCTGTTTTTT.

The chain links TRBV28 to TRBJ2-7; 9 bases fit TRBD2. Germline V CDR1 and CDR2: MDHEN, SYDVKM. The CDR3 consists of 15 residues. J was trimmed by 0 bases and V by 3 bases; bases with no gene match: 3. As DNA, the CDR3 is TGTGCCAGCAGTTTGGCGGGAGGGTTCTCCTACGAGCAGTACTTC. Its protein product is CASSLAGGFSYEQYF.

The sample holds a few counts of this clone. V usage is TRBV29-1 and J usage is TRBJ2-1; 11 nucleotides agree with TRBD2. Trimming cost V 6 bases and J 4 bases; bases outside gene matches: 8. The CDR3 length is 15 residues. Per germline, CDR1 SQVTM and CDR2 ANQGSEA. The CDR3 loop is CSVKPLAGGYNEQFF. The CDR3 nucleotides are TGCAGCGTCAAACCCCTAGCGGGAGGTTACAATGAGCAGTTCTTC.

The chain carries TRBV18 and TRBJ2-7, with D possibly TRBD2 on 6 matching bases. Germline V gene lookup returns CDR1 KGHSH and CDR2 LQKENI. V gave up 8 bases and J gave up 2 bases, with 13 bases separating them. The CDR3 spans 13 residues. The CDR3 reads CASTSGRTYEQYF. The DNA for the CDR3 is TGTGCCAGCACAAGCGGGCGCACCTACGAGCAGTACTTC.

This chain uses TRBV11-1 with TRBJ2-2; the D gene is possibly TRBD2 (5 bases). Germline V lookup: CDR1 SGHAT, CDR2 FQDESV (reference sequence). Trimming took off 5 bases at V and 0 bases at J, with 10 bases between the two ends. This CDR3 has 15 amino acids. The CDR3 DNA sequence: TGTGCCAGCAGCAAGACCGGGACGAACACCGGGGAGCTGTTTTTT. It translates to CASSKTGTNTGELFF.

The sample holds a few counts of this clone. The chain joins TRBV7-9 to TRBJ2-2; 8 nucleotides match TRBD2. CDR1 is SEHNR, CDR2 FQNEAQ, per germline (reference sequence). V shed 3 bases and J 4 bases; nucleotides not matched to a gene: 7. This CDR3 is built from 16 residues. CDR3 DNA: TGTGCCAGCAGCTTTCCGGGACTAGGAGTCACCGGGGAGCTGTTTTTT. The encoded protein is CASSFPGLGVTGELFF.

This sequence joins TRBV29-1 and TRBJ2-5, with 7 bases that match TRBD2. This CDR3 contains 12 residues. Germline-derived CDR1 and CDR2 are SQVTM and ANQGSEA. J gave up 4 bases and V 4 bases, and 3 bases lay outside the gene matches. The CDR3: CSVVASGETQYF. CDR3 bases: TGCAGCGTTGTGGCTAGCGGAGAGACCCAGTACTTC.

The rearrangement joins TRBV5-1 to TRBJ1-5; no definite D call. V gave up 4 bases and J gave up 9 bases, with 17 bases separating them. The CDR3 totals 14 residues. From germline, CDR1 is SGHRS and CDR2 YFSETQ. CDR3 nucleotide sequence: TGCGCCAGCAGCCCCGATGGCGACGGGAGGCCCCAGCATTTT. Amino acids: CASSPDGDGRPQHF.

The chain uses TRBV18 and TRBJ2-5; TRBD1 agrees at 9 bases. V gave up 3 bases and J gave up 2 bases; unmatched junction bases: 4. The V gene's germline CDR1 is KGHSH and CDR2 LQKENI. This CDR3 contains 15 residues. The CDR3, as DNA: TGTGCCAGCTCACCGGACAGGGGAGGTCAAGAGACCCAGTACTTC. It is translated as CASSPDRGGQETQYF.

This clone came up a few times. CDR3 DNA sequence: TGTGCCAGCAGAGACAGGGAACGGGGTCAGCCCCAGCATTTT. It specifies CASRDRERGQPQHF. The chain is built from TRBV2 and TRBJ1-5; 7 bases match TRBD1. In germline, CDR1 is SNHLY, CDR2 FYNNEI. The trim removed 6 bases at V and 6 bases at J, leaving 8 bases unmatched. CDR3 size: 14 residues.

The genes are TRBV6-5 and TRBJ1-1, with TRBD1 as a possible D gene (6 bases). This CDR3 comprises 12 residues. V was pared by 5 bases and J by 10 bases, with 14 bases between. Germline V gene lookup returns CDR1 MNHEY and CDR2 SVGAGI. In DNA form, the CDR3 reads TGTGCCAGCAGTAACACAGGGATTTCAGCTTTCTTT. Protein sequence: CASSNTGISAFF.

There are a few counts of this clone. The CDR3 loop reads CASSQVGGVSYNEQFF. The DNA for the CDR3 is TGTGCCAGCAGCCAAGTCGGGGGAGTCTCCTACAATGAGCAGTTCTTC. The chain couples TRBV14 to TRBJ2-1; D may be TRBD2 (6 bases). The CDR3 extends over 16 amino acids. The germline CDR1 and CDR2 sequences are SGHDN and FVKESK. Trimming left V 1 base short and J 0 bases short, with 10 bases between.

This clone has just a few counts. J is TRBJ2-7 and V is TRBV10-3, with 14 bases lining up with TRBD2. CDR1 is ENHRY and CDR2 is SYGVKD in the germline V gene. Trimming cost V 7 bases and J 4 bases; bases outside gene matches: 6. This CDR3 contains 15 residues. CDR3 coding DNA: TGTGCCATCAAGGGGACTAGCGGGAGTGATTACGAGCAGTACTTC. This sequence encodes CAIKGTSGSDYEQYF.

CDR3 coding DNA: TGTGCCAGCAGTTTAGTCCTAGCGGTGGAGACCGGGGAGCTGTTTTTT. Its translation: CASSLVLAVETGELFF. The genes are TRBV27 and TRBJ2-2; 7 nucleotides agree with TRBD2. Germline V lookup: CDR1 MNHEY, CDR2 SMNVEV (reference sequence). The J segment lost 5 bases and the V segment lost 2 bases, leaving 8 bases of the junction unmatched. CDR3 length: 16 residues.

V is TRBV15 and J is TRBJ2-4; the D gene is possibly TRBD1 (6 bases). Germline lookup yields CDR1 LNHNV and CDR2 YYDKDF (reference sequence). V gave up 3 bases and J gave up 0 bases, with 12 bases separating them. This CDR3 spans 16 amino acids. This CDR3 is CATSSDRLLAKNIQYF. In nucleotides, the CDR3 is TGTGCCACCAGCAGTGACAGGTTGCTAGCCAAAAACATTCAGTACTTC.

This rearrangement joins TRBV20-1 to TRBJ1-4, with D unclear. The CDR3 is made up of 11 amino acids. The V gene lost 7 bases and the J gene lost 7 bases, with 10 bases spanning the gap. Per germline, CDR1 DFQATT and CDR2 SNEGSKA (reference sequence). The CDR3 DNA follows: TGCAGTGTTCCGGAGGTTGAAAAACTGTTTTTT. Protein sequence: CSVPEVEKLFF.

The chain uses TRBV18 and TRBJ1-4, with TRBD1 matching 8 bases. Germline CDR1 reads KGHSH; CDR2 reads LQKENI. V lost 3 bases, J lost 8 bases, and 5 bases stayed unmatched. The CDR3 has 14 amino acids. The CDR3 DNA reads as TGTGCCAGCTCACCCGGACAGGGTGGCGAAAAACTGTTTTTT. It is translated as CASSPGQGGEKLFF.

In this sample, this clone turned up a few times. The chain couples TRBV19 to TRBJ1-1; a weak D match, TRBD1 (5 bases). V shed 7 bases and J shed 1 base, with 10 bases lying between them. Germline V CDR1 and CDR2: LNHDA, SQIVND (reference sequence). The CDR3 extends over 13 amino acids. The CDR3 spells CASTTGGNTEAFF. The CDR3 bases are TGTGCCAGTACCACCGGGGGGAACACTGAAGCTTTCTTT.

This clone came up a few times. V is TRBV19 and J is TRBJ2-3, with D maybe TRBD2 (5 bases). The CDR3 length is 13 residues. Germline values: CDR1 LNHDA, CDR2 SQIVND (reference sequence). V lost 3 bases and J lost 4, with 8 bases in between. CDR3 nucleotide sequence: TGTGCCAGTAGTATTAGGACTTCAGATACGCAGTATTTT. Amino acid sequence: CASSIRTSDTQYF.

V and J are TRBV5-6 and TRBJ1-2, with 8 bases matching TRBD1. Per germline, CDR1 SGHDT and CDR2 YYEEEE. This CDR3 is 13 amino acids long. V lost 3 bases to trimming and J lost 2 bases; unmatched junction nucleotides: 0. The CDR3 DNA is TGTGCCAGCAGCTGGACAGGGAACTATGGCTACACCTTC. Translation: CASSWTGNYGYTF. Using reference TRBV5-6 and TRBJ1-2 for the parts outside the CDR3, the full variable domain is DAGVTQSPTHLIKTRGQQVTLRCSPKSGHDTVSWYQQALGQGPQFIFQYYEEEERQRGNFPDRFSGHQFPNYSSELNVNALLLGDSALYLCASSWTGNYGYTFGSGTRLTVV.

Ten or more counts support this clone. V gene TRBV29-1 combines with J gene TRBJ2-6, with a tentative D call TRBD2 (6 bases). Germline CDR1 and CDR2: SQVTM and ANQGSEA. The CDR3 is 14 amino acids. Trimming took 4 bases from V and 0 from J, leaving 7 bases between them. The CDR3 DNA sequence: TGCAGCGTTGCCGGGGGCTCTGGGGCCAACGTCCTGACTTTC. Amino acids: CSVAGGSGANVLTF.

This chain's CDR3 is CASLRRPGHSTNEKLFF. CDR3 nucleotide sequence: TGTGCCAGCCTGCGGAGACCGGGACACTCAACTAATGAAAAACTGTTTTTT. The V call is TRBV19, the J call TRBJ1-4, with D possibly matching TRBD1 (6 bases). V was trimmed by 9 bases and J by 0 bases, leaving 20 bases between them. In germline, CDR1 is LNHDA, CDR2 SQIVND (reference sequence). The CDR3 is 17 amino acids.